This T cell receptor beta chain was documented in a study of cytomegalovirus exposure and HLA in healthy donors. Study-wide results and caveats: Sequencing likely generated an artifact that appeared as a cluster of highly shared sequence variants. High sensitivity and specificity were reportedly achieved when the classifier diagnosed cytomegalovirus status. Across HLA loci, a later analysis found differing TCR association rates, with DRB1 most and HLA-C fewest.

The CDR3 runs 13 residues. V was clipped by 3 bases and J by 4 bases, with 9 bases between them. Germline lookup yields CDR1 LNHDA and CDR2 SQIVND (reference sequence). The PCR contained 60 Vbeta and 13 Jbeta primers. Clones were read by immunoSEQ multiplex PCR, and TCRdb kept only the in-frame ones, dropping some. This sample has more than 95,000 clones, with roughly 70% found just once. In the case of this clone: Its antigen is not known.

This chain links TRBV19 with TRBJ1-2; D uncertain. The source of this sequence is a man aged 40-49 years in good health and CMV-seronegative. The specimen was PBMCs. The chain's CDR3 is CASSMSLPYGYTF. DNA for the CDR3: TGTGCCAGTAGTATGAGCCTTCCCTATGGCTACACCTTC.